The 24 T cell receptor beta chains reported below all come from one sample, sequenced in a study of blood T cell repertoires in COVID-19. TCRdb's copy holds only in-frame clones and misses some; the assay was immunoSEQ multiplex PCR. The repertoire includes about 300,000 clones, about nine tenths of them detected once, and approximately 1.8% sits in the top ten. The sequenced sample consisted of peripheral blood. The source is a woman aged 30 to 39 with COVID-19, enrolled during active disease.

V and J are TRBV6-5 and TRBJ2-1; D ambiguous. V was trimmed by 6 bases and J by 7 bases, leaving 7 bases between them. Germline lookup yields CDR1 MNHEY and CDR2 SVGAGI. The CDR3 sequence is 11 residues long. CDR3 sequence (DNA): TGTGCCAGCAGGAGGCTAAATGAGCAGTTCTTC. Its translation is CASRRLNEQFF.

This clone appeared a few times. The V gene is TRBV10-3, the J gene TRBJ1-5, with 8 positions matching TRBD1. This CDR3 comprises 14 residues. Germline-derived CDR1 and CDR2 are ENHRY and SYGVKD. Trimming removed 3 bases from V and 7 bases from J; junction bases left unmatched: 5. The CDR3 DNA reads TGTGCCATCAGTGACGGACAGGGAGGCCAGCCCCAGCATTTT. Translated: CAISDGQGGQPQHF.

This chain joins TRBV6-5 and TRBJ2-1; 8 nucleotides align to TRBD1. Germline-derived CDR1 and CDR2 are MNHEY and SVGAGI. The junction had 4 bases not matched to a gene; V was cut back by 1 base and J by 8 bases. The CDR3 runs 14 residues. DNA for the CDR3: TGTGCCAGCAGTTACTTACAGGGGGTGTATGAGCAGTTCTTC. Translating it yields CASSYLQGVYEQFF.

The chain employs TRBV18 and TRBJ2-2; tentatively, D is TRBD1 (6 bases). Germline values: CDR1 KGHSH, CDR2 LQKENI. Trimming stripped 5 bases from V and 2 bases from J, with 12 bases between. There are 15 residues in the CDR3. The CDR3 sequence: CASSGQKSNTGELFF. The CDR3 DNA reads as TGTGCCAGCTCAGGACAGAAATCAAACACCGGGGAGCTGTTTTTT.

The table lists this clone with a count of one. J is TRBJ2-2 and V is TRBV11-2, with 9 bases matching TRBD1. V lost 5 bases, J lost 7 bases, and 11 bases stayed unmatched. This CDR3 is built from 16 residues. CDR1 is SGHAT, CDR2 FQNNGV, per germline. For the CDR3, the DNA is TGTGCCAGCAGCCAACTTAGGGGACAGGGTTTCGGGGAGCTGTTTTTT. Translation gives CASSQLRGQGFGELFF.

This chain connects TRBV7-2 to TRBJ1-2, with 9 bases aligning to TRBD1. The germline gives CDR1 SGHTA, CDR2 FQGNSA. The trim removed 2 bases at V and 3 bases at J, leaving 13 bases unmatched. The CDR3 has 18 residues. The CDR3 region is CASSLLALQGAMDYGYTF. CDR3 sequence (DNA): TGTGCCAGCAGCTTATTGGCCCTACAGGGGGCTATGGACTATGGCTACACCTTC.

The chain combines TRBV7-2 with TRBJ2-6; D remains unclear. CDR1 is SGHTA and CDR2 is FQGNSA in the germline V gene. The CDR3 totals 17 residues. Trimming took 1 base from V and 0 from J, leaving 10 bases between them. The chain's CDR3 is CASSLVTESSGANVLTF. The CDR3 nucleotides read TGTGCCAGCAGCTTAGTTACTGAGAGCTCTGGGGCCAACGTCCTGACTTTC.

The V gene is TRBV14, the J gene TRBJ2-3; D is ambiguous. The CDR3 has 16 residues. Deletions cut 5 bases from V and 0 bases from J, with 15 bases between. Germline V gene data show CDR1 as SGHDN and CDR2 as FVKESK. The CDR3 protein is CASSNAPGISTDTQYF. The CDR3 DNA reads TGTGCCAGCAGCAACGCCCCAGGAATCAGCACAGATACGCAGTATTTT.

This clone was counted a few times. The chain couples TRBV4-1 to TRBJ1-2; possible D gene TRBD1, 5 bases. V was clipped by 1 base and J by 4 bases, with 16 bases between them. Germline lookup yields CDR1 MGHRA and CDR2 YSYEKL. The CDR3 spans 16 residues. CDR3 region: CASSQGPWTSSYGYTF. The CDR3 region has the DNA TGCGCCAGCAGCCAAGGTCCCTGGACATCCAGCTATGGCTACACCTTC.

The chain recombines TRBV3-1 (or the pseudogene TRBV3-2) with TRBJ2-7; D is undetermined. Deletions cut 0 bases from V and 3 bases from J, with 6 bases between. This CDR3 comprises 13 residues. Germline loops: CDR1 LGHDT, CDR2 YNNKEL (reference sequence). DNA of the CDR3: TGTGCCAGCAGCCAAGACTATTTCTACGAGCAGTACTTC. It translates to CASSQDYFYEQYF.

The chain combines TRBV5-4 with TRBJ2-2, with D uncertain. The CDR3 is 15 amino acids. The V end was cut by 0 bases, the J end by 0 bases, with 6 bases between. The germline CDR1 and CDR2 sequences are SGHNT and YYREEE (reference sequence). The CDR3 is CASSLDSPNTGELFF. CDR3 nucleotide sequence: TGTGCCAGCAGCTTGGACAGTCCGAACACCGGGGAGCTGTTTTTT.

The gene calls are TRBV4-3 and TRBJ1-1; D is perhaps TRBD1 (6 bases). This CDR3 has 16 amino acids. The V end was cut by 3 bases, the J end by 0 bases, with 14 bases between. From germline, CDR1 is LGHNA and CDR2 YSLEER. The CDR3 nucleotides are TGCGCCAGCAGCCAGTCCGGCCACAGGGTGAACACTGAAGCTTTCTTT. This codes for CASSQSGHRVNTEAFF.

In this sample, this clone turned up once. V and J are TRBV10-3 and TRBJ2-2; 10 bases agree with TRBD1. This CDR3 contains 16 residues. The V and J ends lost 4 bases and 5 bases, in that order; junction bases with no gene match: 7. The germline V gene has CDR1 ENHRY and CDR2 SYGVKD. Here the CDR3 DNA reads TGTGCCATCAGTGCTCCCCAGGGACAGGGGACCGGGGAGCTGTTTTTT. Translation: CAISAPQGQGTGELFF.

J is TRBJ1-4 and V is TRBV9, with D perhaps matching TRBD1 (5 bases). Germline V gives CDR1 SGDLS, CDR2 YYNGEE. V lost 4 bases to trimming and J lost 3 bases, with 10 bases between them. The CDR3 totals 14 residues. CDR3 coding DNA: TGTGCCAGCAGCCGGGGGGGATCTAATGAAAAACTGTTTTTT. The encoded protein is CASSRGGSNEKLFF.

Only a few counts were recorded for this clone. This rearrangement joins TRBV5-4 to TRBJ1-3; TRBD1 matches 7 bases. From germline, CDR1 is SGHNT and CDR2 YYREEE (reference sequence). V shed 3 bases, J shed 3 bases, and the junction held 3 bases outside the gene matches. This CDR3 is 14 amino acids long. The CDR3 loop is CASSYTGVGNTIYF. The CDR3 DNA follows: TGTGCCAGCAGCTACACAGGGGTTGGAAACACCATATATTTT. Using reference TRBV5-4 and TRBJ1-3 for the parts outside the CDR3, the full variable domain is ETGVTQSPTHLIKTRGQQVTLRCSSQSGHNTVSWYQQALGQGPQFIFQYYREEENGRGNFPPRFSGLQFPNYSSELNVNALELDDSALYLCASSYTGVGNTIYFGEGSWLTVV.

This clone was seen a few times. V usage is TRBV5-1 and J usage is TRBJ1-2; D may be TRBD1 (6 bases). Germline values: CDR1 SGHRS, CDR2 YFSETQ. Trimming took 2 bases from V and 8 from J, leaving 13 bases between them. The CDR3 is 13 amino acids. The DNA of the CDR3 is TGCGCCAGCAGCTTCGGGTCAGGGGACGGCTACACCTTC. Translation gives CASSFGSGDGYTF. Based on the CDR3 plus reference TRBV5-1 and TRBJ1-2, the full variable domain is KAGVTQTPRYLIKTRGQQVTLSCSPISGHRSVSWYQQTPGQGLQFLFEYFSETQRNKGNFPGRFSGRQFSNSRSEMNVSTLELGDSALYLCASSFGSGDGYTFGSGTRLTVV.

V gene TRBV27 combines with J gene TRBJ1-2, with D possibly being TRBD1 (6 bases). This CDR3 is built from 13 residues. CDR1 MNHEY and CDR2 SMNVEV come from the germline V gene (reference sequence). Trimming removed 0 bases from V and 6 bases from J, with 8 bases in between. The CDR3 sequence is CASSLSRGNGYTF. Here the CDR3 DNA reads TGTGCCAGCAGTTTATCGAGGGGGAATGGCTACACCTTC.

The gene calls are TRBV28 and TRBJ1-2, with D unresolved. Germline CDR1 MDHEN, CDR2 SYDVKM. V lost 8 bases and J 2 bases, leaving 24 bases between the germline ends. The CDR3 contains 17 residues. The CDR3 bases are TGTGCCAGCGGCCCCCCAGGAATAGGGTCGGGGAACTATGGCTACACCTTC. Translation: CASGPPGIGSGNYGYTF.

J is TRBJ1-6 and V is TRBV3-1 (or the pseudogene TRBV3-2); possibly TRBD1 for D (6 bases). The CDR3 extends over 16 amino acids. Trimming left V 2 bases short and J 6 bases short, with 14 bases between. Germline V gene lookup returns CDR1 LGHDT and CDR2 YNNKEL (reference sequence). The CDR3 protein is CASSQSGGLRNSPLHF. The CDR3 region has the DNA TGTGCCAGCAGCCAATCGGGGGGGCTACGTAATTCACCCCTCCACTTT.

The chain carries TRBV4-3 and TRBJ2-5; D is ambiguous. CDR1 and CDR2 (germline): LGHNA, YSLEER. The CDR3 consists of 13 residues. Trimming stripped 4 bases from V and 1 base from J, with 7 bases between. CDR3 sequence: CASSPPRQETQYF. CDR3 in DNA: TGCGCCAGCAGCCCCCCCCGCCAAGAGACCCAGTACTTC.

The chain carries TRBV7-9 and TRBJ2-1; the D gene is possibly TRBD2 (7 bases). The CDR3 is 16 residues long. Germline V lookup: CDR1 SEHNR, CDR2 FQNEAQ (reference sequence). Trimming left V 1 base short and J 8 bases short, with 18 bases between. CDR3: CASSLGLTGGTDEQFF. As DNA, the CDR3 is TGTGCCAGCAGCTTAGGTCTAACGGGGGGCACAGATGAGCAGTTCTTC.

This chain uses TRBV11-3 with TRBJ2-7; 12 bases are shared with TRBD1. Unmatched junction bases numbered 8, after V lost 6 bases and J lost 2 bases. The CDR3 runs 16 residues. Germline V gene data show CDR1 as SGHNT and CDR2 as YENEEA. The CDR3 spells CASRRTRDRGPYEQYF. DNA for the CDR3: TGTGCCAGCAGACGGACCCGGGACAGGGGGCCCTACGAGCAGTACTTC.

CDR3 residues: CASRTGYNQPQHF. The CDR3 DNA follows: TGTGCCAGCAGAACAGGGTACAATCAGCCCCAGCATTTT. The rearrangement links TRBV7-8 to TRBJ1-5; D is possibly TRBD1 (6 bases). With 6 bases removed from V and 3 bases from J, the gap between germline ends came to 9 bases. This CDR3 region has 13 residues. Germline V gives CDR1 SGHVS, CDR2 FQNEAQ.

This clone was seen only a few times. V gene TRBV19 combines with J gene TRBJ1-2; TRBD1 agrees at 9 bases. Unmatched junction bases numbered 9, after V lost 7 bases and J lost 6 bases. CDR1 LNHDA and CDR2 SQIVND come from the germline V gene (reference sequence). The CDR3 has 14 amino acids. CDR3 in amino acids: CASNTGGATDGYTF. For the CDR3, the DNA is TGTGCCAGTAACACAGGGGGCGCGACTGATGGCTACACCTTC.